The clone carrying this TCR beta chain was observed at least ten times. A J-beta primer mix and a sample-barcoded 5' primer were used in a second PCR of roughly 6 to 11 cycles. TCRdb fed the 5' RACE reads into MiXCR, producing one record per CDR3 protein. The sample lists hundreds of thousands of distinct CDR3 sequences, around a fifth occurring once. The authors drew 8 to 10 milliliters of peripheral blood from each donor. The CDR3 is 14 residues long. With V trimmed by 6 bases and J by 0 bases, 7 bases remained unmatched. Germline lookup yields CDR1 DFQATT and CDR2 SNEGSKA (reference sequence). This sample was taken from a study of blood T cells in healthy people across ages.

This chain uses TRBV20-1 with TRBJ2-7; TRBD2 agrees at 8 bases. Sequences were obtained from blood. The TCR sequence derives from a man aged 65 to 85 in good health. CDR3 residues: CSAASGPPSYEQYF. CDR3 nucleotide sequence: TGCAGTGCGGCTAGCGGGCCCCCCTCCTACGAGCAGTACTTC.